The rows below give T cell receptor beta chains drawn from one sample of a study of cytomegalovirus exposure and HLA in healthy donors. Libraries were prepared by immunoSEQ multiplex PCR; TCRdb keeps only in-frame clonotypes and omits some of them. This sample carries some 130,000 clones, roughly three quarters of them seen once, and the ten largest clones take approximately 3%. Input material: PBMCs. These receptors came from a female donor in good health and CMV-seronegative. Both conserved end residues are trimmed from each CDR3. Fields, in order: D gene, J gene, V gene, CDR3 protein. The D gene is left open where the match is weak.

-	TRBJ1-2	TRBV14	ASSQEAILGEYGYT
TRBD1	TRBJ1-1	TRBV7-2	ASSSSGQGGAEAF
TRBD2	TRBJ2-1	TRBV9	ASSVPRASGSKDEQF
TRBD1	TRBJ2-1	TRBV11-3	ASSPGTAYNEQF
-	TRBJ1-6	TRBV7-2	ASSLGPGNNSPLH
-	TRBJ1-1	TRBV11-2	ASSLETRREAF
TRBD1	TRBJ2-3	TRBV6-4	ASSPHPGGNADTQY
-	TRBJ2-3	TRBV21-1	ASTPQGGSTDTQY
TRBD2	TRBJ2-5	TRBV11-3	ASSLGGTSLETQY
-	TRBJ2-4	TRBV7-8	ASSSPGNIQY
-	TRBJ2-1	TRBV19	ASRSPSGPGYNEQF
-	TRBJ2-5	TRBV7-3	ASSLAHGETQY
TRBD2	TRBJ2-7	TRBV29-1	SGTSGGPYEQY
TRBD1	TRBJ2-7	TRBV7-9	ASNRGVEREQY
TRBD1	TRBJ1-1	TRBV6-5	ASRQDRGVNTEAF
TRBD2	TRBJ2-2	TRBV30	ACLTSGRDTGELF
-	TRBJ2-2	TRBV13	ASSLSVPGELF
TRBD2	TRBJ2-7	TRBV4-1	ASSHLAGGTYEQY
TRBD2	TRBJ2-1	TRBV19	ASSPGTSGVNEQF
-	TRBJ1-1	TRBV28	ASSFRGNTEAF